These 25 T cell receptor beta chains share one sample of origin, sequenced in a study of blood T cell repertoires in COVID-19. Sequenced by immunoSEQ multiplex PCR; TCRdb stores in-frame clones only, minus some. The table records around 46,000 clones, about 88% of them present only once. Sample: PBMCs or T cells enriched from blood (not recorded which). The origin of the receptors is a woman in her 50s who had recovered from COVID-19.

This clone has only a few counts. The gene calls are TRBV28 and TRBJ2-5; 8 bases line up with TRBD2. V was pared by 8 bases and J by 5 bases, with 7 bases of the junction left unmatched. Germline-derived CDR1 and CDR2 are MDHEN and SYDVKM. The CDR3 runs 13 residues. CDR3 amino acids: CASLAGGWETQYF. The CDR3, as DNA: TGTGCCAGCCTCGCGGGGGGCTGGGAGACCCAGTACTTC.

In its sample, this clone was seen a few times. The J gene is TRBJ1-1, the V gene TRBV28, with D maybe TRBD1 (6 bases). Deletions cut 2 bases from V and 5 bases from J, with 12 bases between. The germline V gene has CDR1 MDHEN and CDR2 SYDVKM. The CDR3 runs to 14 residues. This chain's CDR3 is CASSLPRGRTEAFF. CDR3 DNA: TGTGCCAGCAGTTTACCCAGGGGTAGAACTGAAGCTTTCTTT.

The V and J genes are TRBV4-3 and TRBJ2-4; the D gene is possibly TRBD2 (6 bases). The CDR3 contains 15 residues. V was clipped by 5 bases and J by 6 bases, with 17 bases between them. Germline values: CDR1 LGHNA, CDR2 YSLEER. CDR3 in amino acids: CASSATWGGTNIQYF. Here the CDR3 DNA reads TGCGCCAGCAGCGCAACGTGGGGAGGAACAAACATTCAGTACTTC.

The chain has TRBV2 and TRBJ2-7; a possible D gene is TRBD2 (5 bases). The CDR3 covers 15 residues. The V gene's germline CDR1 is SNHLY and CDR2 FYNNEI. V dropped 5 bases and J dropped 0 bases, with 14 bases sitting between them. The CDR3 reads CASSSGVALSYEQYF. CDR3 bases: TGTGCCAGCAGTTCCGGGGTAGCGCTCTCCTACGAGCAGTACTTC. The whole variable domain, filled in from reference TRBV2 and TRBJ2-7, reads EPEVTQTPSHQVTQMGQEVILRCVPISNHLYFYWYRQILGQKVEFLVSFYNNEISEKSEIFDDQFSVERPDGSNFTLKIRSTKLEDSAMYFCASSSGVALSYEQYFGPGTRLTVT.

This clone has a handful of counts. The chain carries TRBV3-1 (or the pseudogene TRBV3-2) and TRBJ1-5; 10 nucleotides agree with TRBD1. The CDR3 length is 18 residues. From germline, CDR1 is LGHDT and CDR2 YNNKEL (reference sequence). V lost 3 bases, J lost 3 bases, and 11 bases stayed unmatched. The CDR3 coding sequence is TGTGCCAGCAGCCATGCTAATTGGGGACAGGGGACCAATCAGCCCCAGCATTTT. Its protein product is CASSHANWGQGTNQPQHF.

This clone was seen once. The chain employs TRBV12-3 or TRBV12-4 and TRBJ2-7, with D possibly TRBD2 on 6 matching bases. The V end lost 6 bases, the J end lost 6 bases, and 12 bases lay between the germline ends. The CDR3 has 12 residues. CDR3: CASRTPGGEQYF. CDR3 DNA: TGTGCCAGCAGGACCCCCGGGGGCGAGCAGTACTTC.

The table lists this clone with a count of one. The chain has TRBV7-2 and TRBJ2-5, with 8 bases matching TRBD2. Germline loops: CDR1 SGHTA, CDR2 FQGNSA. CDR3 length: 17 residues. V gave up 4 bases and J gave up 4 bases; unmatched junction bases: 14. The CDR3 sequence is CASSSPPGGGLRETQYF. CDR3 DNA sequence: TGTGCCAGCAGCTCGCCACCGGGGGGGGGCCTTCGAGAGACCCAGTACTTC.

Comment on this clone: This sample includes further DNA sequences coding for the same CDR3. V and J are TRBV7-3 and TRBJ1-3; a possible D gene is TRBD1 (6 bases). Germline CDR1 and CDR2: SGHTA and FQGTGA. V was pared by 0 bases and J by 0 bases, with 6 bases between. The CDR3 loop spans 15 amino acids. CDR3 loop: CASSLTGGSGNTIYF. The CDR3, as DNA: TGTGCCAGCAGCTTAACAGGGGGCTCTGGAAACACCATATATTTT.

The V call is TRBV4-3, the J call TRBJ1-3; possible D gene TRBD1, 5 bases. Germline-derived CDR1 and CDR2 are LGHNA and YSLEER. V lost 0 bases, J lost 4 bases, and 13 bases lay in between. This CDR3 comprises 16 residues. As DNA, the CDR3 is TGCGCCAGCAGCCAAGATTATACACAGGACGGAAACACCATATATTTT. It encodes CASSQDYTQDGNTIYF.

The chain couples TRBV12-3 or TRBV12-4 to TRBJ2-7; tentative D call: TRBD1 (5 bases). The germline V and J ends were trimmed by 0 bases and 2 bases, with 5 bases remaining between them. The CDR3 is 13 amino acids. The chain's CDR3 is CASSLATAYEQYF. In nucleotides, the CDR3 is TGTGCCAGCAGTTTAGCGACAGCCTACGAGCAGTACTTC.

This CDR3 is CAGSIDRGADTQYF. The CDR3 region has the DNA TGTGCCGGATCGATCGACAGGGGAGCAGATACGCAGTATTTT. The gene calls are TRBV5-4 and TRBJ2-3; 8 nucleotides line up with TRBD1. The V and J ends lost 10 bases and 4 bases, in that order; junction bases with no gene match: 11. This CDR3 has 14 residues. CDR1 SGHNT and CDR2 YYREEE come from the germline V gene (reference sequence).

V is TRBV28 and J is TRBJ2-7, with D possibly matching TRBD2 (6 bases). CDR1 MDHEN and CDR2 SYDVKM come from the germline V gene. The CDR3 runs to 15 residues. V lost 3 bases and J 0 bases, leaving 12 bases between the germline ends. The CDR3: CASSLGSGVSYEQYF. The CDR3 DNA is TGTGCCAGCAGTTTGGGGTCGGGGGTCTCCTACGAGCAGTACTTC.

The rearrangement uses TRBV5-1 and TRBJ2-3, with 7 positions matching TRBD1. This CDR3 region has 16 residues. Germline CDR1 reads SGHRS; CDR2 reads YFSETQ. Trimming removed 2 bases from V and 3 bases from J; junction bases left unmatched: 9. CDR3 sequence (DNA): TGCGCCAGCAGCTTACTAACAGGGGAGAGGACAGATACGCAGTATTTT. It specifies CASSLLTGERTDTQYF.

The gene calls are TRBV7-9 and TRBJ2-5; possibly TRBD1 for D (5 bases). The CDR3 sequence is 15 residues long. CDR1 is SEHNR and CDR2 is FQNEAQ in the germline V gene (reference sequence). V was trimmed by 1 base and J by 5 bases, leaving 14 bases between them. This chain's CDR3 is CASSLGHMGPETQYF. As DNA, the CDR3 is TGTGCCAGCAGCTTAGGACACATGGGGCCCGAGACCCAGTACTTC.

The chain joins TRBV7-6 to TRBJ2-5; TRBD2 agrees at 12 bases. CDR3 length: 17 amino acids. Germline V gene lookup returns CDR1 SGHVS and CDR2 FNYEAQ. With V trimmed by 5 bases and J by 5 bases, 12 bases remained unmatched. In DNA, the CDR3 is TGTGCCAGCAGCCCGAAGCTAGCGGGGGGGTTTCGGGAGACCCAGTACTTC. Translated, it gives CASSPKLAGGFRETQYF.

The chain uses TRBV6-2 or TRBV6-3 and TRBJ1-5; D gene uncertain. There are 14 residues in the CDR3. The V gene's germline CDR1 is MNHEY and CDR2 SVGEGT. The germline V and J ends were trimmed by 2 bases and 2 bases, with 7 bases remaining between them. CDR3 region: CASSYGTGNQPQHF. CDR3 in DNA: TGTGCCAGCAGTTACGGAACAGGCAATCAGCCCCAGCATTTT.

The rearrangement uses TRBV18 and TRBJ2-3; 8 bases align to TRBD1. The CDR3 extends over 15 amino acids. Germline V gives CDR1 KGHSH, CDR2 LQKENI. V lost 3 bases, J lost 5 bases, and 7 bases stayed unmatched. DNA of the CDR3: TGTGCCAGCTCACCTCAGGACAGGGTCGGAGATACGCAGTATTTT. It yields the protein CASSPQDRVGDTQYF.

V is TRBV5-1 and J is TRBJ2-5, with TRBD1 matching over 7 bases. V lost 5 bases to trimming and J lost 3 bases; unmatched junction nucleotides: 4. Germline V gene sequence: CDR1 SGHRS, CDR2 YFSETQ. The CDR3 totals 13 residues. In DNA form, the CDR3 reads TGCGCCAGCAGGTTTCAGGGGGAAGAGACCCAGTACTTC. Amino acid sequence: CASRFQGEETQYF. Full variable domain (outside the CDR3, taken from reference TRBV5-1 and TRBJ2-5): KAGVTQTPRYLIKTRGQQVTLSCSPISGHRSVSWYQQTPGQGLQFLFEYFSETQRNKGNFPGRFSGRQFSNSRSEMNVSTLELGDSALYLCASRFQGEETQYFGPGTRLLVL.

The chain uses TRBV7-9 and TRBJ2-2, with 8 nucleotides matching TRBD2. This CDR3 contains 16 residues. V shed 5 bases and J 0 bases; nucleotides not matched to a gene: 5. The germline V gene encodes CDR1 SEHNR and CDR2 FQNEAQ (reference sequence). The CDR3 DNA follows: TGTGCCAGCAGCCCGAGCGGGAGTGCGAACACCGGGGAGCTGTTTTTT. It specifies CASSPSGSANTGELFF.

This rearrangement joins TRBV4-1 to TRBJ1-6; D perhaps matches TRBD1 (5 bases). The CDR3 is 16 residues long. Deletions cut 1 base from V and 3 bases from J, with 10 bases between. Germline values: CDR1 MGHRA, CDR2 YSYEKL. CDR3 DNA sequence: TGCGCCAGCAGCCAAGTGCAGGGTGTCTATAATTCACCCCTCCACTTT. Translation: CASSQVQGVYNSPLHF.

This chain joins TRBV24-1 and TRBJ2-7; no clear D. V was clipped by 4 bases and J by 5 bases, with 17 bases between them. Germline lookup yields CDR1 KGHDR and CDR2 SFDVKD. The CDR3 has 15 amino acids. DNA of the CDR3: TGTGCCACCAGTGAGGTCGTAGGTGACCGGGACGAGCAGTACTTC. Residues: CATSEVVGDRDEQYF.

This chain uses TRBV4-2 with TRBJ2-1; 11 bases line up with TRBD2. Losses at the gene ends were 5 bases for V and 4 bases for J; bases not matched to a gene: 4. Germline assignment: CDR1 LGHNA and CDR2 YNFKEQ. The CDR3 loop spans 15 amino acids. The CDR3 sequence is CASSEGTSGYNEQFF. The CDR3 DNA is TGTGCCAGCAGCGAAGGGACTAGCGGTTACAATGAGCAGTTCTTC.

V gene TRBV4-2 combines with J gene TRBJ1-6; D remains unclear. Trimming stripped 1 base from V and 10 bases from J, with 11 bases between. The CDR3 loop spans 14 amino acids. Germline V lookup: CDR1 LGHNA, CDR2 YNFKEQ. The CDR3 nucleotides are TGTGCCAGCAGCCAAGGCGGCGTTCGGTCACCCCTCCACTTT. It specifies CASSQGGVRSPLHF.

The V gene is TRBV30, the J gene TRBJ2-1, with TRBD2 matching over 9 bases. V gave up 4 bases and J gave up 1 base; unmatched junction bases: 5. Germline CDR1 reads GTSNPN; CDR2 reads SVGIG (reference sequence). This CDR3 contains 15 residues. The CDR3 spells CAWIMREGSYNEQFF. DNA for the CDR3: TGTGCCTGGATTATGCGGGAGGGGTCCTACAATGAGCAGTTCTTC.

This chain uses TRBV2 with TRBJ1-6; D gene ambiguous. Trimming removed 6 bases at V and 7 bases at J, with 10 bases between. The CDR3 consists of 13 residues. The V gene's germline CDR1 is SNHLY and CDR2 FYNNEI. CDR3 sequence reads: CASRVQMNSPLHF. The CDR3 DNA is TGTGCCAGCAGAGTACAGATGAATTCACCCCTCCACTTT.